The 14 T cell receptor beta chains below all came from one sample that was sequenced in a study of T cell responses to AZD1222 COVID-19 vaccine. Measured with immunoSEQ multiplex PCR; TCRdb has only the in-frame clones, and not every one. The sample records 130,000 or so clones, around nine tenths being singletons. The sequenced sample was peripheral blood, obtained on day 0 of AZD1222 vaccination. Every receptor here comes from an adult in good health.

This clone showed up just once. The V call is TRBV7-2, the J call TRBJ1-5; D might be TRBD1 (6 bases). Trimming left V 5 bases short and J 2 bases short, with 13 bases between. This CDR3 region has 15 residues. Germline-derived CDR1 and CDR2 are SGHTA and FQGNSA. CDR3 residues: CASSAHREGNQPQHF. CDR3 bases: TGTGCCAGCAGCGCCCACAGGGAGGGCAATCAGCCCCAGCATTTT.

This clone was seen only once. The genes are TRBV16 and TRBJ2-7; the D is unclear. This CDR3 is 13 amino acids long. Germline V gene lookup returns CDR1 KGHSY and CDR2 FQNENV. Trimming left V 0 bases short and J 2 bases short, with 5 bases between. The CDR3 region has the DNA TGTGCCAGCAGCCAATCGATAGCCTACGAGCAGTACTTC. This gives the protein CASSQSIAYEQYF.

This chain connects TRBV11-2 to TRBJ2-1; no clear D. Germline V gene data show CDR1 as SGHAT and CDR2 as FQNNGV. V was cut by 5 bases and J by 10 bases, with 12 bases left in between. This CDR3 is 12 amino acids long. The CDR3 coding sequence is TGTGCCAGCAGCGCCGGGCTGGTAGAGCAGTTCTTC. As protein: CASSAGLVEQFF.

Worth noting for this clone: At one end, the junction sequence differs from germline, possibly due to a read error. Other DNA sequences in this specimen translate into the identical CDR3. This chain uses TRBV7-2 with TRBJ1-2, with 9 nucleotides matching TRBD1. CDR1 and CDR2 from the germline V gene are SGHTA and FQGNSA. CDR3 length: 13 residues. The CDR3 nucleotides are TGCGCCAGCAGCGCCACAGGGGGCTGGGGCTACACCTTC. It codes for CASSATGGWGYTF.

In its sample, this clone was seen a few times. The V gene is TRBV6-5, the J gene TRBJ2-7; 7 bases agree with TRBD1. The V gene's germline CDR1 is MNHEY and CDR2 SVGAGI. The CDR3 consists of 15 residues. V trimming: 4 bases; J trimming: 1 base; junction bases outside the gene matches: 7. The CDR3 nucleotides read TGTGCCAGCAGTTTTGGACAGGACACTTCCTACGAGCAGTACTTC. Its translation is CASSFGQDTSYEQYF.

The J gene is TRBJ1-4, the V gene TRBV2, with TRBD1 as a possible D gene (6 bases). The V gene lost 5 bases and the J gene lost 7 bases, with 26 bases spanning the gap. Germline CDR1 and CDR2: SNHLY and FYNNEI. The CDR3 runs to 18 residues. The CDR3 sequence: CASSYPGVGSAEVEKLFF. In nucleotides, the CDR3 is TGTGCCAGCAGTTACCCAGGGGTCGGCTCTGCGGAGGTTGAAAAACTGTTTTTT.

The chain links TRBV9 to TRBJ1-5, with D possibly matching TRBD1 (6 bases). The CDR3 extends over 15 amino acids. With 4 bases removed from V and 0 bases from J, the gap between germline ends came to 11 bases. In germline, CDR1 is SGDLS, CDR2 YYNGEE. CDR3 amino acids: CASSWTVVSNQPQHF. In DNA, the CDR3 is TGTGCCAGCAGCTGGACAGTTGTTAGCAATCAGCCCCAGCATTTT.

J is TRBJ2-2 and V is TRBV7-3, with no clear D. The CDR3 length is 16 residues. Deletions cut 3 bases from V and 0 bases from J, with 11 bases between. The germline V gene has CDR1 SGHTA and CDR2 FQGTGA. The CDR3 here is CASSFFGSANTGELFF. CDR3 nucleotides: TGTGCCAGCAGCTTTTTTGGCTCCGCGAACACCGGGGAGCTGTTTTTT.

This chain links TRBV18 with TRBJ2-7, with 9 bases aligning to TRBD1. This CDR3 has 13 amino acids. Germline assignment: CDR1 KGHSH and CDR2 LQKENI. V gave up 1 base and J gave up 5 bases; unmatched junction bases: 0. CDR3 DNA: TGTGCCAGCTCACCACGGGACAGGGACGAGCAGTACTTC. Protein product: CASSPRDRDEQYF.

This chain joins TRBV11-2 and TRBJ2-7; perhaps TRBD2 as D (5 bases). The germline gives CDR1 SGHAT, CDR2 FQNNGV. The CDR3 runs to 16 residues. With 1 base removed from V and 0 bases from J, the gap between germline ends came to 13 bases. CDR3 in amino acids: CASSLAGSYFSYEQYF. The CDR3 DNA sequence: TGTGCCAGCAGCTTAGCGGGGTCATATTTCTCCTACGAGCAGTACTTC.

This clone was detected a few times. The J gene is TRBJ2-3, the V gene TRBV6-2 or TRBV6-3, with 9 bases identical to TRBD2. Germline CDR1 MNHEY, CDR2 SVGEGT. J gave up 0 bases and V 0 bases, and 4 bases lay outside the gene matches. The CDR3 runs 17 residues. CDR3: CASSYSTAGGSTDTQYF. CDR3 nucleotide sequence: TGTGCCAGCAGTTACTCGACAGCGGGGGGAAGCACAGATACGCAGTATTTT.

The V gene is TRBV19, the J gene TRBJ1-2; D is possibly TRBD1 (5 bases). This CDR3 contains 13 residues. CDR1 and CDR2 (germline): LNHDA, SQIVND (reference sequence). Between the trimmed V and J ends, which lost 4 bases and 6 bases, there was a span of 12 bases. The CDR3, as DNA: TGTGCCAGTAGTACGGCGGGGACTGATGGCTACACCTTC. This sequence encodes CASSTAGTDGYTF.

CDR3 in amino acids: CASSFSGLGTEAFF. CDR3 nucleotide sequence: TGTGCCAGCAGCTTTAGCGGCCTGGGCACTGAAGCTTTCTTT. This chain joins TRBV11-2 and TRBJ1-1, with unresolved D. The CDR3 runs 14 residues. Trimming removed 3 bases at V and 4 bases at J, with 12 bases between. From germline, CDR1 is SGHAT and CDR2 FQNNGV.

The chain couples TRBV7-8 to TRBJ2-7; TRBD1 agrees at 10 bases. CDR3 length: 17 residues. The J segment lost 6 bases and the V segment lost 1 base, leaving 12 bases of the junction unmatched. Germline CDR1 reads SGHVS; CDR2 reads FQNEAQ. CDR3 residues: CASSLGLGMDRGSEQYF. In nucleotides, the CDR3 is TGTGCCAGCAGCTTAGGATTAGGGATGGACAGGGGGAGCGAGCAGTACTTC.